This T cell receptor (beta chain) is from a study of blood T cell repertoires in COVID-19. Germline values: CDR1 LGHNA, CDR2 YSLEER. CDR3 length equals 12 residues. V lost 4 bases to trimming and J lost 11 bases; unmatched junction nucleotides: 2. Participants spanned ages about 18 to 100 years and resided in roughly 22 US areas. Original processing methods: Nucleated cell number was recorded as an estimate derived from reference gene primer amplification. This table comes from immunoSEQ multiplex PCR, and its TCRdb copy is limited to in-frame clones, with some not included. V and J calls and clone size are given by that table; D and trimming were obtained from the DNA. The data hold 150,000 to 200,000 clones, with more than 75% observed a single time.

This sequence joins TRBV4-3 and TRBJ1-6, with TRBD1 matching over 7 bases. What was sequenced was PBMCs or T cells enriched from blood (not recorded which). This sequence was found in a woman in her fifties or sixties with acute COVID-19. CDR3 coding DNA: TGCGCCAGCAGCCCAGGGACAGCACCCCTCCACTTT. This gives the protein CASSPGTAPLHF.